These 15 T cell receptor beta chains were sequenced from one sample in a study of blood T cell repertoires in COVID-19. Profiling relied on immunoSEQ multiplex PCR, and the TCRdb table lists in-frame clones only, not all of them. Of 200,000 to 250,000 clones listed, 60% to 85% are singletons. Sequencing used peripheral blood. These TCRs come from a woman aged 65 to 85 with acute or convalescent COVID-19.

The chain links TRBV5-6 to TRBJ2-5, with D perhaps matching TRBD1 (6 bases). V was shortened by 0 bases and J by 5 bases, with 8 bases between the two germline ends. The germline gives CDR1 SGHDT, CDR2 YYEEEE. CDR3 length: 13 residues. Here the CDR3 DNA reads TGTGCCAGCAGCTTGGGAGACAGGGAGACCCAGTACTTC. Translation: CASSLGDRETQYF. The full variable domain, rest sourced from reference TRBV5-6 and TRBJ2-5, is DAGVTQSPTHLIKTRGQQVTLRCSPKSGHDTVSWYQQALGQGPQFIFQYYEEEERQRGNFPDRFSGHQFPNYSSELNVNALLLGDSALYLCASSLGDRETQYFGPGTRLLVL.

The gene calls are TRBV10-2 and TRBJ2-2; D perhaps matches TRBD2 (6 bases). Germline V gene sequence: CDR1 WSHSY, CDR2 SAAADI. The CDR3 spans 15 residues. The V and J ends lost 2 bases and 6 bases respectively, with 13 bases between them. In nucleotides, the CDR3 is TGCGCCAGCAGTGAGAGTAGCGGTTCGGCCGGGGAGCTGTTTTTT. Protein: CASSESSGSAGELFF.

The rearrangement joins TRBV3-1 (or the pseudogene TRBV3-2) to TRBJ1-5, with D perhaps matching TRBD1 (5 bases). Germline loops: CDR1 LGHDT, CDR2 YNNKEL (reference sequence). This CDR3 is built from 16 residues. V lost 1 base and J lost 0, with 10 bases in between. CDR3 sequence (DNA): TGTGCCAGCAGCCAAGGATGGGGGGGTAGCAATCAGCCCCAGCATTTT. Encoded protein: CASSQGWGGSNQPQHF.

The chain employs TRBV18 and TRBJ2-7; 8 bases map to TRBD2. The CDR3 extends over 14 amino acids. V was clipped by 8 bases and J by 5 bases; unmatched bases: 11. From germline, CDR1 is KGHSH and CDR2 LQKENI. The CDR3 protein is CASQTNGGAHEQYF. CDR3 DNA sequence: TGTGCCAGCCAAACCAACGGGGGGGCCCACGAGCAGTACTTC.

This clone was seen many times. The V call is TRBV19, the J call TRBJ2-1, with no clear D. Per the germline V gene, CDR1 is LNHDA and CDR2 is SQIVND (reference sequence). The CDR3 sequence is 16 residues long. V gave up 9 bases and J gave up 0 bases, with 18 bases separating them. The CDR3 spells CASKPAVSSSYNEQFF. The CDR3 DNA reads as TGTGCCAGCAAACCGGCGGTTTCGAGCTCCTACAATGAGCAGTTCTTC.

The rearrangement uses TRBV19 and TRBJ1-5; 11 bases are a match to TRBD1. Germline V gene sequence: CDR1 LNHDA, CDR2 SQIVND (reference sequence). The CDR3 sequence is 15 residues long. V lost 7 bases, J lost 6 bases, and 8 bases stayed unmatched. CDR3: CASTRTGGAGQPQHF. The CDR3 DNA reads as TGTGCCAGTACACGGACAGGGGGCGCAGGTCAGCCCCAGCATTTT.

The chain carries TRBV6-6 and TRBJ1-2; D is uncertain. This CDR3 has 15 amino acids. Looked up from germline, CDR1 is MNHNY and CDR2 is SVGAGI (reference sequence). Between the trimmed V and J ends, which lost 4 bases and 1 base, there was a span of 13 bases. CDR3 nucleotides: TGTGCCAGCAGTTCGGGAGAGATCTATAACTATGGCTACACCTTC. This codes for CASSSGEIYNYGYTF.

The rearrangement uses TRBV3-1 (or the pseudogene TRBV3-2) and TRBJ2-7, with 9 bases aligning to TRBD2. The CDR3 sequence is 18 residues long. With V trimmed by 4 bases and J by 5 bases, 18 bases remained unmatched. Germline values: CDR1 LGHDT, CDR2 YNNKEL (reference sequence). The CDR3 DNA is TGTGCCAGCAGCCCCGAATCTTGGGGCGCCGCGGGAGGGGACGAGCAGTACTTC. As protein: CASSPESWGAAGGDEQYF.

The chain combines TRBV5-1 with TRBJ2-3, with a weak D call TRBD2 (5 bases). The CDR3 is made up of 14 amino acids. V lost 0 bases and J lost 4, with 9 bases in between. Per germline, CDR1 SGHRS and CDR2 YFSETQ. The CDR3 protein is CASSLEGVADTQYF. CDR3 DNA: TGCGCCAGCAGCTTGGAGGGAGTGGCAGATACGCAGTATTTT.

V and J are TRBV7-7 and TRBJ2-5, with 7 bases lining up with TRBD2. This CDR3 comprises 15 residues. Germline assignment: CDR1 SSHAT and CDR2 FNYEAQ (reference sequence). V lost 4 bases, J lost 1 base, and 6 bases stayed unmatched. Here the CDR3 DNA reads TGTGCCAGCAGCTCCGGGCCTAGCGGCCAAGAGACCCAGTACTTC. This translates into CASSSGPSGQETQYF.

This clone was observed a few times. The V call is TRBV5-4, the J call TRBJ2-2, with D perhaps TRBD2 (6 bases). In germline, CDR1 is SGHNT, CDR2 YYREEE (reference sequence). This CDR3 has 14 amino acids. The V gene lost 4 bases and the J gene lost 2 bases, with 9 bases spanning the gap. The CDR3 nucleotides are TGTGCCAGCAGCCGGGGGTTTAACACCGGGGAGCTGTTTTTT. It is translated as CASSRGFNTGELFF.

The CDR3 spells CASSPPLSGNYYNEQFF. The CDR3 DNA follows: TGTGCCAGCAGCCCCCCTCTTAGCGGGAACTACTACAATGAGCAGTTCTTC. This chain joins TRBV14 and TRBJ2-1; 8 bases are a match to TRBD2. The V segment lost 4 bases and the J segment 3 bases; nucleotides outside the gene matches: 11. This CDR3 is built from 17 residues. Germline CDR1 SGHDN, CDR2 FVKESK. The full variable domain, with the rest looked up from reference TRBV14 and TRBJ2-1, is EAGVTQFPSHSVIEKGQTVTLRCDPISGHDNLYWYRRVMGKEIKFLLHFVKESKQDESGMPNNRFLAERTGGTYSTLKVQPAELEDSGVYFCASSPPLSGNYYNEQFFGPGTRLTVL.

Here the CDR3 reads CASSLVLASTDTQYF. In DNA, the CDR3 is TGCGCCAGCAGCTTGGTGCTAGCGAGCACAGATACGCAGTATTTT. The rearrangement joins TRBV5-1 to TRBJ2-3; a possible D gene is TRBD2 (6 bases). The CDR3 consists of 15 residues. Trimming took 0 bases from V and 0 from J, leaving 8 bases between them. Germline loops: CDR1 SGHRS, CDR2 YFSETQ.

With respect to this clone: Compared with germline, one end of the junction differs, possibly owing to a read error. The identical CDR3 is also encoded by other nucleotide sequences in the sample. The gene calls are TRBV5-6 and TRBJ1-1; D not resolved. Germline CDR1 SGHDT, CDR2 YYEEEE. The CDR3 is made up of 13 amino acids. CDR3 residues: CASSSWALLRAFF. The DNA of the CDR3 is TGCGCCAGCAGCTCGTGGGCCCTCCTTCGGGCTTTCTTT.

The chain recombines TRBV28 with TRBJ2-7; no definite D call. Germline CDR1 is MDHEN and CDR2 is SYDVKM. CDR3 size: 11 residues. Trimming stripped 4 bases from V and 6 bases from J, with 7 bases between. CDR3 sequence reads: CASSYGSEQYF. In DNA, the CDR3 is TGTGCCAGCAGTTACGGGTCCGAGCAGTACTTC.